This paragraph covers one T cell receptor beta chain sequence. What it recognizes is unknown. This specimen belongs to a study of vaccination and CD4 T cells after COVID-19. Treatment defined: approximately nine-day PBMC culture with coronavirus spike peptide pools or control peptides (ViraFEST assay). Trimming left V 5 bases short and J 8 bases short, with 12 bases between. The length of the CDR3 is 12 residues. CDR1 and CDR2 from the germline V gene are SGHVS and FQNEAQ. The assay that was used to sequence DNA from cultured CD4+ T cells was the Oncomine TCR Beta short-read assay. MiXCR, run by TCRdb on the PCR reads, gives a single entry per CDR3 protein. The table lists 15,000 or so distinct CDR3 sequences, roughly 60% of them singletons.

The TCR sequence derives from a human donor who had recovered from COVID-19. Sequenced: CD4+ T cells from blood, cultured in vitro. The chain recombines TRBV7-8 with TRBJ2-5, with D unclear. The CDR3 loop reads CASSPTWATQYF. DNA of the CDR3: TGTGCCAGCAGCCCCACGTGGGCCACCCAGTACTTC.